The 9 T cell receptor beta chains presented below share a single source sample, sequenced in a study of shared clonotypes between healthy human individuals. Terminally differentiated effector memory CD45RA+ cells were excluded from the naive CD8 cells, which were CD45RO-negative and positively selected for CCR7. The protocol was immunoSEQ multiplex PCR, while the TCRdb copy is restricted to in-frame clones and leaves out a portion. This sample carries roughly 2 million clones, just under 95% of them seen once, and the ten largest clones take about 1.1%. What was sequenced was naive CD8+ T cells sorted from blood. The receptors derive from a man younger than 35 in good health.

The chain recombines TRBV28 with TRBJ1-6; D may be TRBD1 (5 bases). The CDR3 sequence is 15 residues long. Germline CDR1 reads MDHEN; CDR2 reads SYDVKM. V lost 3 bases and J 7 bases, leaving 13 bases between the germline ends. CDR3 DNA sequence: TGTGCCAGCAGTTTTGGTATGGGGGTAAATTCACCCCTCCACTTT. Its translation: CASSFGMGVNSPLHF. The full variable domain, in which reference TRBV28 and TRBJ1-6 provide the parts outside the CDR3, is DVKVTQSSRYLVKRTGEKVFLECVQDMDHENMFWYRQDPGLGLRLIYFSYDVKMKEKGDIPEGYSVSREKKERFSLILESASTNQTSMYLCASSFGMGVNSPLHFGNGTRLTVT.

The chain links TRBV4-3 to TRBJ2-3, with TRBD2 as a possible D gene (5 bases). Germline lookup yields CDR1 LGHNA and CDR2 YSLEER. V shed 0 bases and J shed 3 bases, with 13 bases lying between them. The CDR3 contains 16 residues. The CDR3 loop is CASSQDPSSLTDTQYF. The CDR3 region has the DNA TGCGCCAGCAGCCAAGACCCTAGCAGCTTAACAGATACGCAGTATTTT.

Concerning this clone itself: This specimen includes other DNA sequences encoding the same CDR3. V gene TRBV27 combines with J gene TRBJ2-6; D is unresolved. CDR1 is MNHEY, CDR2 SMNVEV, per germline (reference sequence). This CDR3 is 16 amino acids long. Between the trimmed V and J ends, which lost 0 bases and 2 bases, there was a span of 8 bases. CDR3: CASSLSPGTGANVLTF. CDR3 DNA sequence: TGTGCCAGCAGTTTATCTCCAGGTACTGGGGCCAACGTCCTGACTTTC.

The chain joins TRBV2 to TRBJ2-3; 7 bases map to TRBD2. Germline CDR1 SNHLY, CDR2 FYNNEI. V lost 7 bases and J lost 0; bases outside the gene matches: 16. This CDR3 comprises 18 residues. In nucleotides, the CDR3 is TGTGCCAGCACAAACCTAGCGGACGTACTTTCTAGCACAGATACGCAGTATTTT. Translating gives CASTNLADVLSSTDTQYF. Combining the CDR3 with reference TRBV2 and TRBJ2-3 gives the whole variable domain EPEVTQTPSHQVTQMGQEVILRCVPISNHLYFYWYRQILGQKVEFLVSFYNNEISEKSEIFDDQFSVERPDGSNFTLKIRSTKLEDSAMYFCASTNLADVLSSTDTQYFGPGTRLTVL.

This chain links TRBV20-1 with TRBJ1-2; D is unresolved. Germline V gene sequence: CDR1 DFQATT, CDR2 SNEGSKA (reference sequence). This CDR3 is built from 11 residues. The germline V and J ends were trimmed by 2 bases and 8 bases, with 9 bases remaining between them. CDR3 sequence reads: CSARSHGGYTF. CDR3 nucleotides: TGCAGTGCTAGATCGCACGGGGGCTACACCTTC.

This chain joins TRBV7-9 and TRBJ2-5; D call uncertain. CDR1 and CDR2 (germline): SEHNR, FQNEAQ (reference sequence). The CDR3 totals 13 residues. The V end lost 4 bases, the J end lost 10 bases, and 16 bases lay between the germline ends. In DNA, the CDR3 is TGTGCCAGCAGCTCCCCAGTGTTTGACGACCAGTACTTC. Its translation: CASSSPVFDDQYF.

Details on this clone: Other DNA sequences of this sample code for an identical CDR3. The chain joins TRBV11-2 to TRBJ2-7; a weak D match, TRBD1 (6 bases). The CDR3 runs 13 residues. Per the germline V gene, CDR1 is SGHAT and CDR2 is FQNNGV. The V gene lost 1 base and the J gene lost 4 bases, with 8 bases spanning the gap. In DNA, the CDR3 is TGTGCCAGCAGCTTAGGTACAGGGTACGAGCAGTACTTC. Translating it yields CASSLGTGYEQYF. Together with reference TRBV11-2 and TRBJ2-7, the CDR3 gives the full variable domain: EAGVAQSPRYKIIEKRQSVAFWCNPISGHATLYWYQQILGQGPKLLIQFQNNGVVDDSQLPKDRFSAERLKGVDSTLKIQPAKLEDSAVYLCASSLGTGYEQYFGPGTRLTVT.

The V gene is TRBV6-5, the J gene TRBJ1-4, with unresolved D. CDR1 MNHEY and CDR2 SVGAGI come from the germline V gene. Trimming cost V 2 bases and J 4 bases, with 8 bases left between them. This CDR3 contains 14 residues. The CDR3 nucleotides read TGTGCCAGCAGTTACCGGCAGATTAATGAAAAACTGTTTTTT. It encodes CASSYRQINEKLFF.

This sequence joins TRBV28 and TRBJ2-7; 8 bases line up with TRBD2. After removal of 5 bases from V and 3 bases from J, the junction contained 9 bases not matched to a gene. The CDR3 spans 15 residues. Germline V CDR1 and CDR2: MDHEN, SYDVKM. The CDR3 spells CASSGGGGGNYEQYF. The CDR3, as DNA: TGTGCCAGCAGTGGTGGTGGCGGGGGGAACTACGAGCAGTACTTC.